One and the same sample provided the 17 T cell receptor beta chains below, sequenced in a study of shared clonotypes between healthy human individuals. Here immunoSEQ multiplex PCR was the method, and the copy in TCRdb shows in-frame clones only, minus some. The sample has fewer than 1 million clones, about 96% seen once. Naive CD8 cells comprised CD45RO-negative, CCR7-positively selected cells, excluding terminally differentiated effector memory CD45RA+ cells. Sequencing used naive CD8+ T cells sorted from blood. Every receptor here comes from a man younger than 45 in good health.

This chain connects TRBV7-2 to TRBJ1-2, with D possibly matching TRBD1 (5 bases). Germline assignment: CDR1 SGHTA and CDR2 FQGNSA. This CDR3 has 12 amino acids. Trimming left V 1 base short and J 12 bases short, with 12 bases between. The chain's CDR3 is CASSLGGGADTF. The CDR3, as DNA: TGTGCCAGCAGCTTAGGGGGTGGGGCGGACACCTTC.

The chain combines TRBV27 with TRBJ2-7; TRBD1 aligns across 8 bases. CDR1 is MNHEY and CDR2 is SMNVEV in the germline V gene (reference sequence). The trim removed 2 bases at V and 5 bases at J, leaving 11 bases unmatched. The CDR3 is 16 residues long. The CDR3 reads CASSLKPTGVNNEQYF. The CDR3 DNA reads TGTGCCAGCAGTTTAAAACCGACAGGGGTAAATAACGAGCAGTACTTC.

The chain uses TRBV19 and TRBJ1-1, with D perhaps matching TRBD1 (6 bases). Germline CDR1 LNHDA, CDR2 SQIVND (reference sequence). This CDR3 has 15 residues. The V end lost 2 bases, the J end lost 4 bases, and 14 bases lay between the germline ends. The CDR3 protein is CASSIKGGVVTEAFF. The CDR3 DNA follows: TGTGCCAGTAGTATAAAGGGGGGAGTGGTCACTGAAGCTTTCTTT.

This clone appeared a single time. This chain connects TRBV28 to TRBJ2-4; D call uncertain. The CDR3 contains 14 residues. Per germline, CDR1 MDHEN and CDR2 SYDVKM. Trimming left V 7 bases short and J 1 base short, with 11 bases between. The CDR3 region is CASNNPNAKNIQYF. In nucleotides, the CDR3 is TGTGCCAGCAATAATCCTAACGCCAAAAACATTCAGTACTTC.

This clone was detected once. This chain connects TRBV7-6 to TRBJ2-1; unclear D gene. Germline lookup yields CDR1 SGHVS and CDR2 FNYEAQ. CDR3 size: 15 residues. V dropped 1 base and J dropped 0 bases, with 7 bases sitting between them. CDR3 residues: CASSLDWSSYNEQFF. CDR3 DNA: TGTGCCAGCAGCTTAGATTGGAGCTCCTACAATGAGCAGTTCTTC.

This chain joins TRBV19 and TRBJ2-7; TRBD2 is a possible D gene (6 bases). Trimming left V 4 bases short and J 0 bases short, with 10 bases between. The CDR3 runs 14 residues. CDR1 is LNHDA, CDR2 SQIVND, per germline (reference sequence). This chain's CDR3 is CASSSTRGSYEQYF. Written as DNA, the CDR3 is TGTGCCAGTAGTAGCACGCGGGGCTCCTACGAGCAGTACTTC.

The rearrangement links TRBV7-6 to TRBJ2-1; TRBD2 matches 7 bases. V trimming: 4 bases; J trimming: 3 bases; junction bases outside the gene matches: 9. The CDR3 is made up of 16 amino acids. CDR1 SGHVS and CDR2 FNYEAQ come from the germline V gene. CDR3 in amino acids: CASSSPGGVGYNEQFF. In nucleotides, the CDR3 is TGTGCCAGCAGCTCCCCTGGGGGGGTAGGCTACAATGAGCAGTTCTTC.

This clone appeared once. The rearrangement uses TRBV5-3 and TRBJ1-3; 7 nucleotides match TRBD1. TRBV5-3 is an ORF, with its function uncertain. V gave up 1 base and J gave up 0 bases; unmatched junction bases: 19. This CDR3 has 21 residues. CDR3 DNA sequence: TGTGCCAGAAGCTTGCAGATCCTTAGGGGGCAGGCGAGGACCTCTGGAAACACCATATATTTT. This codes for CARSLQILRGQARTSGNTIYF.

J is TRBJ2-1 and V is TRBV7-2, with 8 nucleotides matching TRBD2. With 5 bases clipped from V and 2 bases from J, the junction kept 11 bases outside the gene matches. The CDR3 sequence is 17 residues long. Germline CDR1 reads SGHTA; CDR2 reads FQGNSA. Here the CDR3 DNA reads TGTGCCAGCAGCCCCGCGAGCGGGGGCTTACCCTACAATGAGCAGTTCTTC. It specifies CASSPASGGLPYNEQFF. The whole variable domain, filled in from reference TRBV7-2 and TRBJ2-1, reads GAGVSQSPSNKVTEKGKDVELRCDPISGHTALYWYRQSLGQGLEFLIYFQGNSAPDKSGLPSDRFSAERTGGSVSTLTIQRTQQEDSAVYLCASSPASGGLPYNEQFFGPGTRLTVL.

This clone was detected only a few times. The V gene is TRBV9, the J gene TRBJ2-3, with D possibly matching TRBD1 (6 bases). This CDR3 is 16 amino acids long. The V end was cut by 2 bases, the J end by 0 bases, with 13 bases between. The germline V gene has CDR1 SGDLS and CDR2 YYNGEE. CDR3 loop: CASSVPPDRSTDTQYF. In DNA, the CDR3 is TGTGCCAGCAGCGTTCCTCCGGACAGAAGCACAGATACGCAGTATTTT.

The chain couples TRBV10-3 to TRBJ1-5, with 11 bases matching TRBD1. Germline assignment: CDR1 ENHRY and CDR2 SYGVKD. Germline trimming cut 3 bases from V and 3 bases from J; bases unmatched to any gene: 10. There are 18 residues in the CDR3. Written as DNA, the CDR3 is TGTGCCATCAGTGACCAGGACAGGGGGCGTCACATCAATCAGCCCCAGCATTTT. Translation gives CAISDQDRGRHINQPQHF.

The chain recombines TRBV29-1 with TRBJ2-2; D might be TRBD1 (5 bases). This CDR3 is built from 15 residues. CDR1 SQVTM and CDR2 ANQGSEA come from the germline V gene. The V gene lost 5 bases and the J gene lost 0 bases, with 13 bases spanning the gap. CDR3 sequence: CSVPPDSSNTGELFF. CDR3 nucleotide sequence: TGCAGCGTTCCTCCCGACAGCTCGAACACCGGGGAGCTGTTTTTT.

The V and J genes are TRBV4-1 and TRBJ2-3; 16 nucleotides agree with TRBD2. Unmatched junction bases numbered 5, after V lost 1 base and J lost 4 bases. From germline, CDR1 is MGHRA and CDR2 YSYEKL. The CDR3 covers 18 residues. The CDR3 is CASSQGGLAGGPPDTQYF. The CDR3 DNA reads as TGCGCCAGCAGCCAAGGGGGACTAGCGGGAGGGCCCCCAGATACGCAGTATTTT.

The chain recombines TRBV11-2 with TRBJ2-7, with 11 nucleotides matching TRBD1. V was clipped by 5 bases and J by 2 bases; unmatched bases: 5. CDR1 and CDR2 from the germline V gene are SGHAT and FQNNGV. This CDR3 is built from 15 residues. The DNA for the CDR3 is TGTGCCAGCAGCAAGGGACAGGGGGAACCCTACGAGCAGTACTTC. Protein sequence: CASSKGQGEPYEQYF.

V is TRBV6-1 and J is TRBJ1-1, with unresolved D. V lost 7 bases, J lost 2 bases, and 14 bases lay in between. Germline V gene data show CDR1 as MNHNS and CDR2 as SASEGT. The CDR3 covers 14 residues. CDR3 DNA: TGTGCCAGCAAACATTTGATAGATAACACTGAAGCTTTCTTT. Translation gives CASKHLIDNTEAFF.

For this clone: The same CDR3 is also encoded by other DNA sequences in this sample. The chain couples TRBV27 to TRBJ2-7; D uncertain. The ends were cut back, 3 bases at V and 0 bases at J, with 6 bases in the middle. The germline V gene has CDR1 MNHEY and CDR2 SMNVEV (reference sequence). The CDR3 loop spans 13 amino acids. The CDR3 DNA sequence: TGTGCCAGCAGTTTGACAAGCTCCTACGAGCAGTACTTC. Translated, it gives CASSLTSSYEQYF.

The chain carries TRBV6-6 and TRBJ2-1; the D gene could be TRBD1 or TRBD2 (5 bases each). The CDR3 covers 15 residues. V was trimmed by 6 bases and J by 2 bases, leaving 14 bases between them. The germline CDR1 and CDR2 sequences are MNHNY and SVGAGI (reference sequence). CDR3 nucleotides: TGTGCCAGCAGCCCCCAAGGGGACCCCTACAATGAGCAGTTCTTC. Translated: CASSPQGDPYNEQFF.